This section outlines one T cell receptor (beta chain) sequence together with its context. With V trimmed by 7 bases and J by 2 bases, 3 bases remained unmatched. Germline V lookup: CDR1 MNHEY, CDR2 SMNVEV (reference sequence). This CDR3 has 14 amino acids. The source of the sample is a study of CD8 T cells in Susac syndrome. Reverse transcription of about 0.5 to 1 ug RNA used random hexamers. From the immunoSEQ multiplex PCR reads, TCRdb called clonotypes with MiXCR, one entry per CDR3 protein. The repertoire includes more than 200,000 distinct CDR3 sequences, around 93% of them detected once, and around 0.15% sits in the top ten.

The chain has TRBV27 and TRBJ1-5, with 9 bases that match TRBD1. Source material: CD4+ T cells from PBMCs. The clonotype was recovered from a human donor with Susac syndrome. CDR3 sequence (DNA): TGTGCCAGCACGACAGGGGGGGGCAATCAGCCCCAGCATTTT. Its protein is CASTTGGGNQPQHF.